This TCR beta chain is drawn from a study of shared clonotypes between healthy human individuals. Selected positively for CCR7 and CD45RO-negative, naive CD8 cells excluded terminally differentiated effector memory CD45RA+ cells. Donors, healthy HIV-negative adults, lacked recent acute infections or vaccinations. TCRdb's copy holds only in-frame clones and misses some; the assay was immunoSEQ multiplex PCR. The data contain hundreds of thousands of clones, roughly 98% of them singletons. The source is a man aged 30 to 45 in good health. What was sequenced was naive CD8+ T cells sorted from blood.

The CDR3 DNA reads as TGTGCCATCAGTGATACATCGGGACACACTGAAGCTTTCTTT. Its translation is CAISDTSGHTEAFF. The chain uses TRBV10-3 and TRBJ1-1, with D perhaps TRBD1 (5 bases). The CDR3 loop spans 14 amino acids. The germline V gene has CDR1 ENHRY and CDR2 SYGVKD. The V gene lost 3 bases and the J gene lost 3 bases, with 11 bases spanning the gap.